This T cell receptor beta chain was identified in a study of beta chain features in type 1 diabetes. Study observations and caveats: Highly expressing activated T cells could be over-counted with a cDNA template. PCR might show a preference for shorter templates, equally across patients and controls. Type 1 diabetes patients showed a moderate but significant shortening of TCRB CDR3s in all four CD4+ subsets.

Investigators reverse transcribed all isolated RNA, so they sequenced expressed TCRB transcripts. TCRdb's copy holds only in-frame clones and misses some; the assay was immunoSEQ multiplex PCR. This table has 160,000 or so clones, just over 9% appearing once. Germline V gene data show CDR1 as LNHDA and CDR2 as SQIVND (reference sequence). V shed 1 base and J shed 1 base, with 10 bases lying between them. The CDR3 is made up of 15 amino acids. A few counts support this clone. Its antigen is unidentified. The rearrangement joins TRBV19 to TRBJ1-1; D gene uncertain. The source material was central memory CD4+ T cells from blood. The TCR was taken from a young woman in good health. The CDR3 protein is CASSIGVGGNTEAFF. CDR3 sequence (DNA): TGTGCCAGTAGTATAGGGGTTGGCGGGAACACTGAAGCTTTCTTT. Complete variable domain (other parts from reference TRBV19 and TRBJ1-1): DGGITQSPKYLFRKEGQNVTLSCEQNLNHDAMYWYRQDPGQGLRLIYYSQIVNDFQKGDIAEGYSVSREKKESFPLTVTSAQKNPTAFYLCASSIGVGGNTEAFFGQGTRLTVV.